This T cell receptor beta chain was sequenced for a study of CD4 T cells in relation to SARS-CoV-2 and coronaviruses. About the research overall: After nine to eleven days of antigen culture, PBMC TCR beta CDR3s were sequenced. Broader study findings: No donor gave both pre-pandemic and post-infection samples.

Per the germline V gene, CDR1 is MNHNY and CDR2 is SVGAGI (reference sequence). The CDR3 has 14 residues. With 5 bases removed from V and 4 bases from J, the gap between germline ends came to 15 bases. The table came from immunoSEQ multiplex PCR; TCRdb's copy has only in-frame clones and leaves some out. This table has over 20,000 clones, 65% to 85% appearing once. As concerns this clone: Its specificity is not known.

The unexposed donors gave CD4+ T cells in about 2010-2019, prior to COVID-19. The cells were cultured for about ten days before CD4+ T cells were isolated. The sequenced material came from CD4+ T cells from PBMCs, cultured in vitro. This TCR was sampled from a human donor in good health. The rearrangement uses TRBV6-6 and TRBJ2-7, with D maybe TRBD2 (5 bases). CDR3 residues: CASSPSRDGYEQYF. CDR3 nucleotide sequence: TGTGCCAGCAGTCCCTCTCGGGATGGGTACGAGCAGTACTTC.